This T cell receptor beta chain was recovered during a study of Ad26.COV2.S vaccination and SARS-CoV-2 variants. About the research overall: Recipients of Ad26.COV2.S got it intramuscularly, once or twice 56 days apart.

The CDR3 sequence is 11 residues long. The V end was cut by 5 bases, the J end by 0 bases, with 2 bases between. The V gene's germline CDR1 is SEHNR and CDR2 FQNEAQ (reference sequence). This clone was seen at least ten times. What it binds is not known. TCRdb's table, derived via immunoSEQ multiplex PCR, lists solely in-frame clones and lacks some. Here the sample spans 350,000 to 450,000 clones, approximately 91% being singletons. Study results and limitations: Placebo recipients and vaccine recipients were similar in non-spike TCR breadth. Vaccinees reportedly had broad spike-specific CD8+ and CD4+ T cell responses.

As to treatment: roughly 20 received Ad26.COV2.S at low or high dose, single or two shots; a few received placebo; per-sample allocation not given. Day 63 following the first vaccine or placebo injection was when the samples were taken. An adult donor aged 18-55 years was enrolled in Boston. V usage is TRBV7-9 and J usage is TRBJ2-7; D is unclear. This sequence originates from a person aged 18-60 years who received the Ad26.COV2.S COVID-19 vaccine or a placebo. The sample here was peripheral blood, taken in a trial of Ad26.COV2.S vaccine versus placebo. CDR3 nucleotides: TGTGCCAGCAGCAACTCCTACGAGCAGTACTTC. Its protein is CASSNSYEQYF.